Listed here is a single TCR beta chain. This record comes from a study of control samples from healthy donors and cancer patients. The CDR3 has 16 residues. Germline lookup yields CDR1 MGHRA and CDR2 YSYEKL. Trimming cost V 0 bases and J 1 base; bases outside gene matches: 3. Produced via immunoSEQ multiplex PCR; TCRdb's table is partial and in-frame only. The table shows 150,000 to 200,000 clones, with approximately 94% occurring only once. V usage is TRBV4-1 and J usage is TRBJ2-3; 8 bases are a match to TRBD1. The receptor's source is a man between 60 and 75 years old with colorectal cancer. The sequencing sample was made of PBMCs. CDR3 loop: CASSQEVDRGTDTQYF. In DNA form, the CDR3 reads TGCGCCAGCAGCCAAGAAGTGGACAGGGGCACAGATACGCAGTATTTT.